This T cell receptor (beta chain) is from a study of human T cells and chemical hapten exposure. Described time point: patch test 1, 2 weeks after DPC sensitization. Specified treatment: therapeutic diphenylcyclopropenone sensitization with weekly scalp DPC. Each CDR3 protein is one row after TCRdb ran MiXCR on the RACE reads. The table records around 50,000 distinct CDR3 sequences, about 9% of them present only once. CDR1 is MDHEN and CDR2 is SYDVKM in the germline V gene. V shed 6 bases and J shed 1 base, with 14 bases lying between them. CDR3 length: 15 residues. The clonotype comes from a woman aged 40 to 50 with alopecia areata. Some clones in this sample may be carry-over from other donors' samples. The sample was whole blood, taken in connection with sensitization to the hapten diphenylcyclopropenone (DPC). This sequence joins TRBV28 and TRBJ2-3, with a possible D match to TRBD1 (5 bases). The CDR3 here is CASSLGARGTDTQYF. The CDR3, as DNA: TGTGCCAGCAGCCTAGGGGCTAGGGGCACAGATACGCAGTATTTT.